This is a list of T cell receptor beta chains from one sample in a study of T-cell memory formation after mild COVID-19. TCRdb called the 5' RACE reads again in MiXCR, with one record for every CDR3 protein. The sample lists about 430,000 distinct CDR3 sequences, less than 25% occurring once. Source material: PBMCs or a T cell subset sorted from them (not recorded which). The receptors shown here come from an adult woman who had mild COVID-19 (a few samples of this study predate the infection). Cell type and time point are not known. The CDR3 runs from the conserved cysteine through the conserved F or W.

j_gene: TRBJ2-1
v_gene: TRBV20-1
CDR3aa: CSARDPQPNEQFF

j_gene: TRBJ1-1
v_gene: TRBV27
CDR3aa: CASSYRGLNTEAFF

j_gene: TRBJ2-7
v_gene: TRBV25-1
CDR3aa: CASSEWGDAQYF

j_gene: TRBJ2-2
v_gene: TRBV7-2
CDR3aa: CASSRRVTGELFF

j_gene: TRBJ1-5
v_gene: TRBV5-1
CDR3aa: CASSLYPASNQPQHF

j_gene: TRBJ1-1
v_gene: TRBV4-1
CDR3aa: CASSPLPVSGLGLTEAFF

j_gene: TRBJ2-2
v_gene: TRBV3-1
CDR3aa: CASSLDSGPGYTGELFF

j_gene: TRBJ2-2
v_gene: TRBV23-1
CDR3aa: CASSPPAVNTGELFF

j_gene: TRBJ2-7
v_gene: TRBV7-8
CDR3aa: CASSLVGGFYEQYF

j_gene: TRBJ1-1
v_gene: TRBV6-4
CDR3aa: CASSENRNTEAFF

j_gene: TRBJ2-7
v_gene: TRBV4-2
CDR3aa: CASSQDVGLAGSYEQYF

j_gene: TRBJ2-5
v_gene: TRBV20-1
CDR3aa: CSARSALQETQYF

j_gene: TRBJ1-2
v_gene: TRBV4-3
CDR3aa: CASSQGGTERLYGYTF

j_gene: TRBJ2-3
v_gene: TRBV27
CDR3aa: CASSSRMQRYSTDTQYF

j_gene: TRBJ2-4
v_gene: TRBV15
CDR3aa: CATREGAGAKNIQYF

j_gene: TRBJ2-2
v_gene: TRBV29-1
CDR3aa: CSEPPTGGNTGELFF

j_gene: TRBJ2-7
v_gene: TRBV6-2/TRBV6-3
CDR3aa: CASSKPGTGGFEQYF

j_gene: TRBJ2-2
v_gene: TRBV3-1
CDR3aa: CASTTGGGTGELFF

j_gene: TRBJ1-1
v_gene: TRBV7-2
CDR3aa: CASSIGPASSRAFF

j_gene: TRBJ2-3
v_gene: TRBV12-3/TRBV12-4
CDR3aa: CASSGRRGITDTQYF

j_gene: TRBJ2-5
v_gene: TRBV20-1
CDR3aa: CSARVGLAGVWGKTQYF

j_gene: TRBJ2-3
v_gene: TRBV5-1
CDR3aa: CASSLNGGVDTQYF

j_gene: TRBJ1-2
v_gene: TRBV30
CDR3aa: CAWTRDRTNFYGYTF

j_gene: TRBJ2-7
v_gene: TRBV7-9
CDR3aa: CASSTPERDIYEQYF

j_gene: TRBJ2-2
v_gene: TRBV7-8
CDR3aa: CASSFGTGMAGELFF

j_gene: TRBJ2-3
v_gene: TRBV20-1
CDR3aa: CSAQKTDTQYF

j_gene: TRBJ2-2
v_gene: TRBV6-1
CDR3aa: CASSTDRGNTGELFF

j_gene: TRBJ2-5
v_gene: TRBV29-1
CDR3aa: CSVEEGRSPQETQYF

j_gene: TRBJ1-3
v_gene: TRBV3-1
CDR3aa: CASSSIPGGLNTIYF

j_gene: TRBJ2-1
v_gene: TRBV29-1
CDR3aa: CSVVGNSHNEQFF